This TCR beta chain appears in the sequencing data of a study of shared clonotypes between healthy human individuals. Germline V lookup: CDR1 SGHVS, CDR2 FQNEAQ. Trimming stripped 1 base from V and 3 bases from J, with 7 bases between. CDR3 size: 13 residues. Adult donors, all healthy and HIV-negative, had no recent acute infections or vaccinations. Tens of millions of PBMCs were counted before genomic DNA extraction. In its sample, this clone was seen a few times. Roughly 30,000 T cell genomes, or 250 to 300 ng DNA, went into replicate PCRs of unsorted PBMC. Method: immunoSEQ multiplex PCR; TCRdb's copy keeps in-frame clones and lacks some. The data contain 470,000 or so clones, 70% to 80% of them singletons.

The TCR was taken from a woman aged 40-49 years in good health. Some clones in this sample may be carry-over from other donors' samples. The chain joins TRBV7-8 to TRBJ2-7; D might be TRBD1 or TRBD2, each matching 5 bases. Sequencing used PBMCs. CDR3 sequence reads: CASSLDGGYEQYF. CDR3 nucleotides: TGTGCCAGCAGCTTAGATGGGGGCTACGAGCAGTACTTC.